These 15 T cell receptor beta chains were sequenced from one sample in a study of blood T cell repertoires in COVID-19. Assay used: immunoSEQ multiplex PCR; TCRdb lists only in-frame clones, some missing. The sample records fewer than 200,000 clones, around 84% being singletons. The material sequenced was peripheral blood. Receptors originate from a man aged 35 to 55 with active or convalescent COVID-19.

The gene calls are TRBV5-6 and TRBJ2-3; 8 bases match TRBD2. Trimming cost V 4 bases and J 2 bases; bases outside gene matches: 3. Germline loops: CDR1 SGHDT, CDR2 YYEEEE. The CDR3 is made up of 14 amino acids. The CDR3 sequence: CASSRAGVTDTQYF. For the CDR3, the DNA is TGTGCCAGCAGCAGAGCGGGGGTCACAGATACGCAGTATTTT.

This chain joins TRBV28 and TRBJ1-1; a possible D gene is TRBD1 (6 bases). Trimming stripped 6 bases from V and 3 bases from J, with 20 bases between. Germline CDR1 MDHEN, CDR2 SYDVKM. This CDR3 has 16 residues. CDR3 sequence reads: CASRLPGQGGHTEAFF. CDR3 DNA: TGTGCCAGCAGGCTACCGGGACAAGGAGGTCACACTGAAGCTTTCTTT. The full variable domain, rest sourced from reference TRBV28 and TRBJ1-1, is DVKVTQSSRYLVKRTGEKVFLECVQDMDHENMFWYRQDPGLGLRLIYFSYDVKMKEKGDIPEGYSVSREKKERFSLILESASTNQTSMYLCASRLPGQGGHTEAFFGQGTRLTVV.

This clone was seen a single time. The rearrangement links TRBV5-8 to TRBJ2-7, with D uncertain. The CDR3 sequence is 13 residues long. The germline V and J ends were trimmed by 1 base and 2 bases, with 7 bases remaining between them. Germline lookup yields CDR1 SGHTS and CDR2 YDEGEE. As DNA, the CDR3 is TGTGCCAGCAGCTTGCGCAGCGCCTACGAGCAGTACTTC. Translating it yields CASSLRSAYEQYF.

The rearrangement joins TRBV7-2 to TRBJ2-7; possible D gene TRBD1, 6 bases. Per germline, CDR1 SGHTA and CDR2 FQGNSA. This CDR3 is 13 amino acids long. V lost 6 bases, J lost 4 bases, and 13 bases lay in between. The DNA of the CDR3 is TGTGCCAGCAGTCGACAGGTGCGATACGAGCAGTACTTC. Translating it yields CASSRQVRYEQYF.

This chain connects TRBV29-1 to TRBJ2-6; no reliable D call. Germline CDR1 is SQVTM and CDR2 is ANQGSEA. The CDR3 totals 15 residues. Trimming removed 4 bases from V and 3 bases from J, with 13 bases in between. CDR3 region: CSVAQTSGGANVLTF. The CDR3 DNA is TGCAGCGTTGCTCAGACCTCGGGTGGGGCCAACGTCCTGACTTTC. Using reference TRBV29-1 and TRBJ2-6 for the parts outside the CDR3, the full variable domain is SAVISQKPSRDICQRGTSLTIQCQVDSQVTMMFWYRQQPGQSLTLIATANQGSEATYESGFVIDKFPISRPNLTFSTLTVSNMSPEDSSIYLCSVAQTSGGANVLTFGAGSRLTVL.

This clone appeared once. This chain links TRBV19 with TRBJ1-4; D unclear. Germline CDR1 is LNHDA and CDR2 is SQIVND (reference sequence). Trimming shortened V by 7 bases and J by 3 bases, and 12 bases separated the two germline ends. The CDR3 extends over 14 amino acids. The CDR3 protein is CASTSSPANEKLFF. Here the CDR3 DNA reads TGTGCCAGTACCTCCTCTCCGGCTAATGAAAAACTGTTTTTT.

This chain joins TRBV3-1 (or the pseudogene TRBV3-2) and TRBJ1-2, with 9 nucleotides matching TRBD1. The CDR3 is 16 residues long. V lost 1 base, J lost 4 bases, and 7 bases stayed unmatched. From germline, CDR1 is LGHDT and CDR2 YNNKEL (reference sequence). Here the CDR3 reads CASSQVLAGQGYGYTF. CDR3 sequence (DNA): TGTGCCAGCAGCCAAGTATTAGCGGGACAGGGCTATGGCTACACCTTC.

This clone was observed once. This chain joins TRBV13 and TRBJ1-2; the match to TRBD1 covers 10 bases. CDR1 and CDR2 (germline): PRHDT, FYEKMQ (reference sequence). The V segment lost 5 bases and the J segment 6 bases; nucleotides outside the gene matches: 9. The CDR3 runs to 15 residues. This chain's CDR3 is CASSPRDRGTHGYTF. DNA of the CDR3: TGTGCCAGCAGCCCCAGGGACAGGGGAACCCATGGCTACACCTTC.

This clone was seen a single time. This rearrangement joins TRBV15 to TRBJ1-5, with a tentative D call TRBD1 (5 bases). Deletions cut 7 bases from V and 3 bases from J, with 19 bases between. CDR1 and CDR2 from the germline V gene are LNHNV and YYDKDF (reference sequence). The length of the CDR3 is 16 residues. The CDR3 DNA reads as TGTGCCACCACCCCGCTGGGCAGGGACTCCAATCAGCCCCAGCATTTT. This translates into CATTPLGRDSNQPQHF. Full variable domain (rest looked up from reference TRBV15 and TRBJ1-5): DAMVIQNPRYQVTQFGKPVTLSCSQTLNHNVMYWYQQKSSQAPKLLFHYYDKDFNNEADTPDNFQSRRPNTSFCFLDIRSPGLGDTAMYLCATTPLGRDSNQPQHFGDGTRLSIL.

The chain couples TRBV7-6 to TRBJ2-5; 7 bases align to TRBD2. The CDR3 extends over 13 amino acids. Germline values: CDR1 SGHVS, CDR2 FNYEAQ. The V segment lost 2 bases and the J segment 4 bases; nucleotides outside the gene matches: 1. CDR3: CASSLTGGETQYF. The CDR3, as DNA: TGTGCCAGCAGCTTAACGGGGGGAGAGACCCAGTACTTC.

About this clone: At one end the junction does not follow the germline gene, possibly because of a read error. The rearrangement joins TRBV7-7 to TRBJ2-7; TRBD2 matches at 7 bases. The CDR3 is 13 residues long. CDR1 and CDR2 (germline): SSHAT, FNYEAQ (reference sequence). The CDR3 sequence: CASSLGAAGEQYF. DNA of the CDR3: TGTGCTAGCAGCTTAGGAGCAGCGGGAGAGCAGTACTTC.

The V call is TRBV9, the J call TRBJ2-7, with 11 positions matching TRBD1. This CDR3 is built from 15 residues. The germline gives CDR1 SGDLS, CDR2 YYNGEE. Losses at the gene ends were 4 bases for V and 3 bases for J; bases not matched to a gene: 6. CDR3 nucleotide sequence: TGTGCCAGCAGCCCCGGGACAGGGGGTTTCTACGAGCAGTACTTC. As protein: CASSPGTGGFYEQYF.

J is TRBJ2-7 and V is TRBV5-1; 9 nucleotides match TRBD1. V lost 0 bases and J lost 5; bases outside the gene matches: 6. Germline assignment: CDR1 SGHRS and CDR2 YFSETQ. The CDR3 contains 15 residues. CDR3 sequence reads: CASSLANRGQDEQYF. CDR3 sequence (DNA): TGCGCCAGCAGCTTGGCCAACAGGGGGCAGGACGAGCAGTACTTC. The full variable domain, completed using reference TRBV5-1 and TRBJ2-7, is KAGVTQTPRYLIKTRGQQVTLSCSPISGHRSVSWYQQTPGQGLQFLFEYFSETQRNKGNFPGRFSGRQFSNSRSEMNVSTLELGDSALYLCASSLANRGQDEQYFGPGTRLTVT.

This chain uses TRBV27 with TRBJ1-1, with 8 nucleotides matching TRBD1. CDR3 size: 14 residues. Germline lookup yields CDR1 MNHEY and CDR2 SMNVEV (reference sequence). V was clipped by 2 bases and J by 6 bases; unmatched bases: 5. The chain's CDR3 is CASSLKQGGAEAFF. The CDR3, as DNA: TGTGCCAGCAGTTTAAAACAGGGGGGGGCTGAAGCTTTCTTT.

The chain employs TRBV7-9 and TRBJ1-4; no firm D call. This CDR3 comprises 16 residues. V gave up 1 base and J gave up 2 bases, with 11 bases separating them. Per germline, CDR1 SEHNR and CDR2 FQNEAQ (reference sequence). The CDR3 region is CASSLGRTFTNEKLFF. Written as DNA, the CDR3 is TGTGCCAGCAGCTTAGGTCGTACATTTACTAATGAAAAACTGTTTTTT.